The 9 T cell receptor beta chains below all came from one sample that was sequenced in a study of cytomegalovirus exposure and HLA in healthy donors (dated by TCRdb to 2015 to 2018). Library creation used the immunoSEQ multiplex PCR assay. For the multiplex PCR, a mixture combining 60 forward primers for TCR Vbeta segments and 13 reverse primers for TCR Jbeta segments was used. This is the immuneACCESS table as TCRdb keeps it, with only in-frame sequences that have V and J called. A part of the clones is gone; compared with another copy, unresolved V genes explain less than half, and the rest is unexplained. This sample gives 85,000 to 130,000 clones in total; over 75% of them show up just once. The top ten clonotypes cover approximately 5.3% of the sample. Sequenced: PBMCs. Every receptor here comes from a woman under 30 in good health and CMV-seropositive.

This clone has just a few counts. J is TRBJ1-5 and V is TRBV6-5, with 10 bases aligning to TRBD1. The J segment lost 3 bases and the V segment lost 4 bases, leaving 3 bases of the junction unmatched. Germline-derived CDR1 and CDR2 are MNHEY and SVGAGI. This CDR3 spans 15 amino acids. CDR3 DNA: TGTGCCAGCAGTTGGACAGGGGGTATCAATCAGCCCCAGCATTTT. Residues: CASSWTGGINQPQHF.

This sequence joins TRBV5-6 and TRBJ2-7; TRBD1 matches 7 bases. The length of the CDR3 is 12 residues. V shed 6 bases and J 0 bases; nucleotides not matched to a gene: 0. Germline CDR1 reads SGHDT; CDR2 reads YYEEEE. In DNA form, the CDR3 reads TGTGCCAGCAACAGGGGCTCCTACGAGCAGTACTTC. The encoded protein is CASNRGSYEQYF.

This clone showed up just a few times. The chain uses TRBV6-4 and TRBJ2-3, with 10 bases matching TRBD2. J gave up 2 bases and V 3 bases, and 5 bases lay outside the gene matches. The CDR3 loop spans 16 amino acids. From germline, CDR1 is MRHNA and CDR2 SNTAGT. CDR3 in amino acids: CASSETSGASTDTQYF. In DNA form, the CDR3 reads TGTGCCAGCAGTGAAACTAGCGGGGCTTCCACAGATACGCAGTATTTT.

This chain uses TRBV28 with TRBJ1-5; TRBD1 aligns across 8 bases. Germline values: CDR1 MDHEN, CDR2 SYDVKM. The CDR3 totals 15 residues. J gave up 3 bases and V 6 bases, and 7 bases lay outside the gene matches. The CDR3 is CASSAGTGLNQPQHF. CDR3 nucleotide sequence: TGTGCCAGCAGCGCTGGGACAGGACTCAATCAGCCCCAGCATTTT.

The CDR3 loop reads CASSLQGAQGNQPQHF. The CDR3 DNA follows: TGTGCCAGCAGCTTACAGGGGGCGCAGGGCAATCAGCCCCAGCATTTT. The gene calls are TRBV5-6 and TRBJ1-5; 9 bases map to TRBD1. CDR3 length: 16 amino acids. V was clipped by 2 bases and J by 2 bases; unmatched bases: 5. From germline, CDR1 is SGHDT and CDR2 YYEEEE.

The chain employs TRBV5-4 and TRBJ2-1, with TRBD2 matching over 8 bases. The ends lost 4 bases at V and 6 bases at J; junction bases unmatched: 12. Germline CDR1 reads SGHNT; CDR2 reads YYREEE (reference sequence). There are 16 residues in the CDR3. CDR3 nucleotides: TGTGCCAGCAGCCCGGGGGGGGCGGTCGGATCCAATGAGCAGTTCTTC. Its translation is CASSPGGAVGSNEQFF.

The V gene is TRBV7-8, the J gene TRBJ1-3; D is possibly TRBD1 (6 bases). V shed 1 base and J shed 4 bases, with 11 bases lying between them. Germline CDR1 is SGHVS and CDR2 is FQNEAQ. CDR3 size: 15 residues. The CDR3 DNA follows: TGTGCCAGCAGCTTAGTTGGGGGCTCCGGAAACACCATATATTTT. This gives the protein CASSLVGGSGNTIYF.

Comments on this clone: A junction end diverges from the germline sequence, so it may reflect a read error. The chain recombines TRBV7-7 with TRBJ1-4; D gene unclear. CDR3 length equals 13 residues. Germline V gives CDR1 SSHAT, CDR2 FNYEAQ (reference sequence). The CDR3 protein is CASSLEDGEKLFF. In DNA, the CDR3 is TGTGCTAGCAGCTTGGAGGACGGTGAAAAACTGTTTTTT.

The rearrangement links TRBV27 to TRBJ2-3, with D possibly TRBD2 on 5 matching bases. Germline assignment: CDR1 MNHEY and CDR2 SMNVEV (reference sequence). The V and J ends lost 2 bases and 4 bases respectively, with 13 bases between them. The CDR3 extends over 15 amino acids. CDR3: CASSLRLRNADTQYF. The DNA of the CDR3 is TGTGCCAGCAGTTTAAGACTAAGGAATGCAGATACGCAGTATTTT.